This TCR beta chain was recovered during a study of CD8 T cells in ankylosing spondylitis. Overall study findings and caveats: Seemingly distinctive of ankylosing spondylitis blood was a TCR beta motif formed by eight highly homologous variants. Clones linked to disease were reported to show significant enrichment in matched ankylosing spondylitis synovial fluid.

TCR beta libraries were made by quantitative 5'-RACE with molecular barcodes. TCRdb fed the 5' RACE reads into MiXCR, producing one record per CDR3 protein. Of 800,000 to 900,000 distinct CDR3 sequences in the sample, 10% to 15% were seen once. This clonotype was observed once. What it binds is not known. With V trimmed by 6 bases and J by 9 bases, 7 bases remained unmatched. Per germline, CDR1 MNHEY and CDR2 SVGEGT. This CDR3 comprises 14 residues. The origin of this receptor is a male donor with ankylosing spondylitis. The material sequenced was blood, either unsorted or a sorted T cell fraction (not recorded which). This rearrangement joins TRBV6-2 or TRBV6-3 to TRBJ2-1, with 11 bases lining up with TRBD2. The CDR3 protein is CASRTSGGELEQFF. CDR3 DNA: TGTGCCAGCAGAACTAGCGGGGGAGAGCTTGAGCAGTTCTTC.